These 15 T cell receptor beta chains were all obtained from the same sample, sequenced in a study of shared clonotypes between healthy human individuals. Method: immunoSEQ multiplex PCR; TCRdb's copy keeps in-frame clones and lacks some. Of about 1.5 million clones in the sample, 96% were seen once. Sequenced sample: naive CD4+ T cells sorted from blood. Subset indicated: CD45RA+ positively selected. The receptors originated from a man aged 25-45 years in good health.

The chain carries TRBV5-1 and TRBJ1-1, with a possible D match to TRBD1 (6 bases). CDR1 SGHRS and CDR2 YFSETQ come from the germline V gene. The CDR3 consists of 14 residues. V lost 5 bases, J lost 3 bases, and 14 bases lay in between. The CDR3 loop is CASSSQGKDTEAFF. In nucleotides, the CDR3 is TGCGCCAGCAGTTCACAGGGCAAGGACACTGAAGCTTTCTTT. The complete variable domain, with remaining parts taken from reference TRBV5-1 and TRBJ1-1, reads KAGVTQTPRYLIKTRGQQVTLSCSPISGHRSVSWYQQTPGQGLQFLFEYFSETQRNKGNFPGRFSGRQFSNSRSEMNVSTLELGDSALYLCASSSQGKDTEAFFGQGTRLTVV.

As for this clone: Other DNA sequences from this sample encode an identical CDR3 as well. The rearrangement joins TRBV7-6 to TRBJ2-1; 12 nucleotides align to TRBD2. This CDR3 spans 16 amino acids. V lost 5 bases and J lost 3; bases outside the gene matches: 5. Germline CDR1 is SGHVS and CDR2 is FNYEAQ. The CDR3 reads CASSKGLAGHYNEQFF. The DNA for the CDR3 is TGTGCCAGCAGCAAGGGACTAGCGGGTCACTACAATGAGCAGTTCTTC.

The chain combines TRBV11-2 with TRBJ2-7; TRBD2 agrees at 13 bases. The CDR3 consists of 18 residues. Germline V gene lookup returns CDR1 SGHAT and CDR2 FQNNGV. Trimming at V came to 5 bases and at J to 4 bases, leaving 14 bases not matched to a gene. CDR3 in amino acids: CASSPASLGLAGRYEQYF. DNA for the CDR3: TGTGCCAGCAGCCCAGCGTCGTTGGGACTAGCGGGGCGATACGAGCAGTACTTC.

The chain has TRBV5-1 and TRBJ2-7; possibly TRBD2 for D (6 bases). CDR1 and CDR2 (germline): SGHRS, YFSETQ. V was trimmed by 2 bases and J by 3 bases, leaving 12 bases between them. The CDR3 runs to 14 residues. The CDR3 sequence is CASSFAGPNYEQYF. CDR3 sequence (DNA): TGCGCCAGCAGCTTCGCGGGGCCCAACTACGAGCAGTACTTC. The full variable domain, rest sourced from reference TRBV5-1 and TRBJ2-7, is KAGVTQTPRYLIKTRGQQVTLSCSPISGHRSVSWYQQTPGQGLQFLFEYFSETQRNKGNFPGRFSGRQFSNSRSEMNVSTLELGDSALYLCASSFAGPNYEQYFGPGTRLTVT.

V usage is TRBV5-4 and J usage is TRBJ2-2, with D perhaps assigned TRBD1 or TRBD2 (5 bases each). From germline, CDR1 is SGHNT and CDR2 YYREEE (reference sequence). The CDR3 runs to 15 residues. With 4 bases removed from V and 4 bases from J, the gap between germline ends came to 14 bases. The CDR3 nucleotides are TGTGCCAGCAGCCTCCGGGACGGACCCACCGGGGAGCTGTTTTTT. It yields the protein CASSLRDGPTGELFF.

The V gene is TRBV14, the J gene TRBJ1-2; D is uncertain. The CDR3 is 17 residues long. Looked up from germline, CDR1 is SGHDN and CDR2 is FVKESK. Trimming removed 0 bases from V and 6 bases from J, with 20 bases in between. The CDR3 coding sequence is TGTGCCAGCAGCCAAGACGTACTGGGCCTCAGTGGACATGGCTACACCTTC. It codes for CASSQDVLGLSGHGYTF.

This clone was counted once. This rearrangement joins TRBV18 to TRBJ2-3; TRBD1 matches at 8 bases. The V and J ends lost 1 base and 5 bases, in that order; junction bases with no gene match: 14. The CDR3 covers 18 residues. In germline, CDR1 is KGHSH, CDR2 LQKENI. CDR3 sequence reads: CASSPRQGRGERLDTQYF. In DNA form, the CDR3 reads TGTGCCAGCTCACCACGACAGGGGCGCGGGGAAAGGTTAGATACGCAGTATTTT.

The chain carries TRBV10-1 and TRBJ2-3, with unresolved D. V dropped 0 bases and J dropped 0 bases, with 4 bases sitting between them. This CDR3 has 14 residues. Germline CDR1 reads WNHNN; CDR2 reads SYGVQD (reference sequence). This CDR3 is CASSESWSTDTQYF. CDR3 nucleotides: TGCGCCAGCAGTGAGTCTTGGAGCACAGATACGCAGTATTTT.

The rearrangement links TRBV5-4 to TRBJ2-2; 7 nucleotides align to TRBD1. The J segment lost 4 bases and the V segment lost 0 bases, leaving 3 bases of the junction unmatched. CDR3 length: 15 residues. Germline loops: CDR1 SGHNT, CDR2 YYREEE (reference sequence). The DNA for the CDR3 is TGTGCCAGCAGCTTGGACAGGGGCGGCACCGGGGAGCTGTTTTTT. It is translated as CASSLDRGGTGELFF.

J is TRBJ2-2 and V is TRBV7-2, with D perhaps matching TRBD1 or TRBD2 (5 bases each). Trimming removed 5 bases from V and 3 bases from J, with 13 bases in between. The CDR3 length is 15 residues. CDR1 is SGHTA and CDR2 is FQGNSA in the germline V gene. The CDR3 is CASSNWDQYTGELFF. The CDR3 DNA follows: TGTGCCAGCAGCAACTGGGACCAGTACACCGGGGAGCTGTTTTTT.

The rearrangement links TRBV5-1 to TRBJ1-1; the D is unclear. Trimming took 2 bases from V and 9 from J, leaving 14 bases between them. CDR1 is SGHRS, CDR2 YFSETQ, per germline. The CDR3 runs 13 residues. The DNA of the CDR3 is TGCGCCAGCAGCTTCTCTGGCCCTACCCAAGCTTTCTTT. Encoded protein: CASSFSGPTQAFF. The whole variable domain, filled in from reference TRBV5-1 and TRBJ1-1, reads KAGVTQTPRYLIKTRGQQVTLSCSPISGHRSVSWYQQTPGQGLQFLFEYFSETQRNKGNFPGRFSGRQFSNSRSEMNVSTLELGDSALYLCASSFSGPTQAFFGQGTRLTVV.

The chain employs TRBV9 and TRBJ1-1; D is unclear. V dropped 0 bases and J dropped 2 bases, with 8 bases sitting between them. Germline V lookup: CDR1 SGDLS, CDR2 YYNGEE. This CDR3 contains 14 residues. Here the CDR3 DNA reads TGTGCCAGCAGCGTAGATTCGAGCAACACTGAAGCTTTCTTT. It translates to CASSVDSSNTEAFF. Using reference TRBV9 and TRBJ1-1 for the parts outside the CDR3, the full variable domain is DSGVTQTPKHLITATGQRVTLRCSPRSGDLSVYWYQQSLDQGLQFLIQYYNGEERAKGNILERFSAQQFPDLHSELNLSSLELGDSALYFCASSVDSSNTEAFFGQGTRLTVV.

This chain uses TRBV14 with TRBJ2-1; D unresolved. The CDR3 loop spans 14 amino acids. Germline lookup yields CDR1 SGHDN and CDR2 FVKESK. V lost 3 bases and J 4 bases, leaving 10 bases between the germline ends. The CDR3 region is CASSHNGAYNEQFF. The CDR3 DNA reads as TGTGCCAGCAGCCATAATGGAGCTTACAATGAGCAGTTCTTC. The full variable domain, in which reference TRBV14 and TRBJ2-1 provide the parts outside the CDR3, is EAGVTQFPSHSVIEKGQTVTLRCDPISGHDNLYWYRRVMGKEIKFLLHFVKESKQDESGMPNNRFLAERTGGTYSTLKVQPAELEDSGVYFCASSHNGAYNEQFFGPGTRLTVL.

This sequence joins TRBV7-6 and TRBJ2-6, with 8 bases that match TRBD1. The V segment lost 5 bases and the J segment 5 bases; nucleotides outside the gene matches: 8. The CDR3 runs 16 residues. Germline V CDR1 and CDR2: SGHVS, FNYEAQ. The CDR3 loop is CASSLDRAGWANVLTF. The CDR3, as DNA: TGTGCCAGCAGCCTGGACAGGGCGGGTTGGGCCAACGTCCTGACTTTC.

The chain recombines TRBV15 with TRBJ1-3; D gene unclear. CDR1 and CDR2 from the germline V gene are LNHNV and YYDKDF (reference sequence). This CDR3 has 14 amino acids. The germline V and J ends were trimmed by 5 bases and 0 bases, with 8 bases remaining between them. CDR3 in amino acids: CATSVEYSGNTIYF. DNA of the CDR3: TGTGCCACCAGCGTGGAATACTCTGGAAACACCATATATTTT.